This T cell receptor beta chain comes out of a study of T-cell memory formation after mild COVID-19. The wider study: Each donor largely had its own TCR clusters. The study, taken as a whole, reports: Whether second-wave clones peaking at day 37 were SARS-CoV-2 specific went unconfirmed.

Libraries for TCRalpha and TCRbeta carried sample barcodes and unique molecular identifiers via 5'RACE. MiXCR was run by TCRdb on the 5' RACE reads, yielding one entry per CDR3 protein. The sample carries around 320,000 distinct CDR3 sequences, approximately 27% recorded once. As to this clonotype: Antigen unknown.

CDR1 is SGHRS and CDR2 is YFSETQ in the germline V gene. CDR3 length: 13 residues. V was shortened by 2 bases and J by 3 bases, with 9 bases between the two germline ends. The TCR was taken from an adult woman who had mild COVID-19 (a few samples of this study predate the infection). Cell type and time point are not known. Material: PBMCs or a T cell subset sorted from them (not recorded which). The chain is built from TRBV5-1 and TRBJ2-7; a weak D match, TRBD1 (6 bases). This chain's CDR3 is CASSFGQLYEQYF. The CDR3 nucleotides are TGCGCCAGCAGCTTTGGACAGCTCTACGAGCAGTACTTC.